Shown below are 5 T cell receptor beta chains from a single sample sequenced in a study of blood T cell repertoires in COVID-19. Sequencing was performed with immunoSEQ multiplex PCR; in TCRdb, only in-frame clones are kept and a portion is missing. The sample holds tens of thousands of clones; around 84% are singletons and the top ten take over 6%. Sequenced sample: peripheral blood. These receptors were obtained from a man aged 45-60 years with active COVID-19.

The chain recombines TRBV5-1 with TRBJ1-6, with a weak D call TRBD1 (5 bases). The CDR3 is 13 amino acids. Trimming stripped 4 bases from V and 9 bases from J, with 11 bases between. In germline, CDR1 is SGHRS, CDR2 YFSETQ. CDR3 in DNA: TGCGCCAGCAGCCGTCAAGGGGCTTCACCCCTCCACTTT. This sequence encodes CASSRQGASPLHF.

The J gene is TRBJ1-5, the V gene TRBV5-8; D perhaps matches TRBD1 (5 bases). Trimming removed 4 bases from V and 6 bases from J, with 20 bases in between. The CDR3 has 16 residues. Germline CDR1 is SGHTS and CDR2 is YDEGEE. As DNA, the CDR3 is TGTGCCAGCAGCAAGCCCTGGGGGGGTGTTACTCAGCCCCAGCATTTT. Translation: CASSKPWGGVTQPQHF.

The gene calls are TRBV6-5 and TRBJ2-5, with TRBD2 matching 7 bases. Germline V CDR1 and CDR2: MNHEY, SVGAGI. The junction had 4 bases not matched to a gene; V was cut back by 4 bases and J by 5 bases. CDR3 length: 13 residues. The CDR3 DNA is TGTGCCAGCAGTTTCAGCGGGATGGAGACCCAGTACTTC. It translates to CASSFSGMETQYF.

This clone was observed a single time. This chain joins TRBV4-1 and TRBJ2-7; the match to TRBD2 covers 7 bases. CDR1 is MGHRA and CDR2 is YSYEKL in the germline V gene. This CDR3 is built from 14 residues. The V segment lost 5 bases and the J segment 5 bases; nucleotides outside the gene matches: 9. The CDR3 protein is CASSYSRGDHEQYF. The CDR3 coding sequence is TGCGCCAGCAGCTATTCCCGGGGGGACCACGAGCAGTACTTC.

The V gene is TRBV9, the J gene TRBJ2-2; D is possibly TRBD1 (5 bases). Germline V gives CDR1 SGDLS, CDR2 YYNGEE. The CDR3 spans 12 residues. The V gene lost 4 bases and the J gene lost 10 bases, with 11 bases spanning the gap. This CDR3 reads CASSLAGLELFF. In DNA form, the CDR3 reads TGTGCCAGCAGCCTGGCAGGGTTGGAGCTGTTTTTT.